This passage covers 26 T cell receptor beta chains from one sample sequenced in a study (dated by TCRdb to 2014 to 2015). Library prep was done by 5' RACE. Sequenced using an Illumina MiSeq. TCRdb handled the public reads itself, with Q25 trimming in fastp and clone calling in MiXCR, and kept productive beta chains. A single entry per CDR3 protein holds the most common genes and DNA from its merged rows. This sample has more than 9,500 distinct CDR3 sequences in its table, and less than 30% of those were observed once. The biggest ten clones account for roughly 3.2% of the sample. Tregs were isolated as CD4+CD25+CD127-/low cells. The sequencing input was Tregs sorted from blood. These receptor sequences come from a female donor with breast cancer.

In its sample, this clonotype is medium-sized. The chain is built from TRBV6-5 and TRBJ1-1; TRBD1 matches 10 bases. From germline, CDR1 is MNHEY and CDR2 SVGAGI. With V trimmed by 0 bases and J by 3 bases, 10 bases remained unmatched. This CDR3 has 18 amino acids. The CDR3 is CASSYSAWTGGGDTEAFF. In DNA form, the CDR3 reads TGTGCCAGCAGTTACTCGGCCTGGACAGGGGGAGGGGACACTGAAGCTTTCTTT.

The chain couples TRBV4-1 to TRBJ2-1; TRBD2 matches 12 bases. The junction had 4 bases not matched to a gene; V was cut back by 4 bases and J by 6 bases. Germline loops: CDR1 MGHRA, CDR2 YSYEKL. The CDR3 consists of 15 residues. The CDR3 nucleotides read TGCGCCAGCAGCCGACTAGCGGGAGTTTTCAATGAGCAGTTCTTC. This translates into CASSRLAGVFNEQFF.

The count of this clonotype is one. This rearrangement joins TRBV5-5 to TRBJ2-1, with TRBD2 identical over 12 bases. The CDR3 is made up of 15 amino acids. Germline V lookup: CDR1 SGHKS, CDR2 YYEKEE (reference sequence). V trimming: 3 bases; J trimming: 5 bases; junction bases outside the gene matches: 3. CDR3 in DNA: TGTGCCAGCAGCTCCCTAGCGGGAGGGAACAATGAGCAGTTCTTC. Translating it yields CASSSLAGGNNEQFF.

At least ten counts were recorded for this clonotype. This chain uses TRBV5-1 with TRBJ2-1, with D maybe TRBD2 (5 bases). This CDR3 is 15 amino acids long. Trimming left V 4 bases short and J 7 bases short, with 18 bases between. Germline V CDR1 and CDR2: SGHRS, YFSETQ. CDR3 in DNA: TGCGCCAGCAGCCTGAGGGCTGGTTCGAAAAATGAGCAGTTCTTC. Amino acids: CASSLRAGSKNEQFF.

The rearrangement joins TRBV30 to TRBJ2-1; 14 nucleotides line up with TRBD2. V shed 0 bases and J 7 bases; nucleotides not matched to a gene: 2. The V gene's germline CDR1 is GTSNPN and CDR2 SVGIG (reference sequence). The CDR3 consists of 15 residues. The CDR3: CAWSVGTSGRNEQFF. CDR3 DNA sequence: TGTGCCTGGAGTGTCGGGACTAGCGGGAGAAATGAGCAGTTCTTC. Variable domain in full (rest from reference TRBV30 and TRBJ2-1): SQTIHQWPATLVQPVGSPLSLECTVEGTSNPNLYWYRQAAGRGLQLLFYSVGIGQISSEVPQNLSASRPQDRQFILSSKKLLLSDSGFYLCAWSVGTSGRNEQFFGPGTRLTVL.

This clonotype was recorded at least ten times. This chain links TRBV27 with TRBJ2-1, with no clear D. V was shortened by 0 bases and J by 10 bases, with 4 bases between the two germline ends. The CDR3 covers 11 residues. The V gene's germline CDR1 is MNHEY and CDR2 SMNVEV (reference sequence). CDR3 sequence: CASSLSGEQFF. CDR3 nucleotides: TGTGCCAGCAGTTTATCCGGCGAGCAGTTCTTC.

By sample fraction, this clonotype is medium-sized. The chain has TRBV29-1 and TRBJ1-1; TRBD1 matches 8 bases. Germline lookup yields CDR1 SQVTM and CDR2 ANQGSEA. V trimming: 6 bases; J trimming: 1 base; junction bases outside the gene matches: 7. This CDR3 has 14 amino acids. CDR3 region: CSVPIQGANTEAFF. CDR3 coding DNA: TGCAGCGTCCCCATCCAGGGGGCGAACACTGAAGCTTTCTTT.

This clonotype was counted at least ten times. V is TRBV5-1 and J is TRBJ2-1; 8 bases are a match to TRBD2. Germline CDR1 reads SGHRS; CDR2 reads YFSETQ. V shed 4 bases, J shed 1 base, and the junction held 7 bases outside the gene matches. The CDR3 has 16 residues. The DNA of the CDR3 is TGCGCCAGCAGCCCTGGACTAGCCCGATCCTACAATGAGCAGTTCTTC. It is translated as CASSPGLARSYNEQFF.

This clonotype was recorded at least ten times. CDR3 sequence reads: CASSLDSRNYGYTF. The DNA of the CDR3 is TGCGCCAGCAGCTTGGACAGTAGAAACTATGGCTACACCTTC. The J gene is TRBJ1-2, the V gene TRBV5-1; D is uncertain. The CDR3 is 14 residues long. Trimming pared 0 bases from V and 2 bases from J, leaving 8 bases between. The germline V gene has CDR1 SGHRS and CDR2 YFSETQ.

This clonotype counts as large (0.1 to 1%). V and J are TRBV5-1 and TRBJ2-4, with 8 bases aligning to TRBD1. The CDR3 is 13 residues long. V gave up 2 bases and J gave up 6 bases; unmatched junction bases: 1. Germline-derived CDR1 and CDR2 are SGHRS and YFSETQ. CDR3: CASSFGQGNIQYF. The CDR3 DNA sequence: TGCGCCAGCAGCTTCGGACAGGGAAACATTCAGTACTTC. Combining the CDR3 with reference TRBV5-1 and TRBJ2-4 gives the whole variable domain KAGVTQTPRYLIKTRGQQVTLSCSPISGHRSVSWYQQTPGQGLQFLFEYFSETQRNKGNFPGRFSGRQFSNSRSEMNVSTLELGDSALYLCASSFGQGNIQYFGAGTRLSVL.

By sample fraction, this clonotype is medium-sized. The rearrangement links TRBV11-2 to TRBJ2-3; 8 nucleotides match TRBD2. J was trimmed by 14 bases and V by 7 bases; bases with no gene match: 11. Germline lookup yields CDR1 SGHAT and CDR2 FQNNGV. The CDR3 sequence is 12 residues long. CDR3 bases: TGTGCCAGCACCTCGGCGGGACTAGTGTTGTATTTT. The encoded protein is CASTSAGLVLYF.

The sample holds many counts of this clonotype. This chain connects TRBV7-6 to TRBJ2-3, with D possibly being TRBD1 (6 bases). Germline V CDR1 and CDR2: SGHVS, FNYEAQ. CDR3 length: 15 amino acids. V lost 8 bases and J lost 4, with 19 bases in between. This chain's CDR3 is CASVPDRFMADTQYF. In DNA form, the CDR3 reads TGTGCCAGCGTACCCGACAGGTTTATGGCAGATACGCAGTATTTT.

This clonotype appeared many times. The chain recombines TRBV7-9 with TRBJ1-3; no clear D gene. With 6 bases removed from V and 7 bases from J, the gap between germline ends came to 10 bases. Germline V lookup: CDR1 SEHNR, CDR2 FQNEAQ (reference sequence). This CDR3 has 12 amino acids. The CDR3 nucleotides read TGTGCCAGCAGAGCCTCGACTAACACCATATATTTT. Residues: CASRASTNTIYF.

In regard to this clonotype: The CDR3 does not close with the conserved phenylalanine or tryptophan, likely indicating a read error. The genes are TRBV5-1 and TRBJ2-7, with 7 bases fitting TRBD2. This CDR3 region has 14 residues. CDR1 is SGHRS, CDR2 YFSETQ, per germline. V trimming: 4 bases; J trimming: 0 bases; junction bases outside the gene matches: 4. CDR3 residues: CASSPWGGSYEQYL. CDR3 DNA sequence: TGCGCCAGCAGCCCCTGGGGGGGCTCCTACGAGCAGTACCTC.

This clonotype was seen a few times. This clone may be a read error of a much larger clone one base away. The J gene is TRBJ1-2, the V gene TRBV5-5; possible D gene TRBD1, 5 bases. V was trimmed by 4 bases and J by 3 bases, leaving 16 bases between them. This CDR3 is 15 amino acids long. Germline V gene sequence: CDR1 SGHKS, CDR2 YYEKEE (reference sequence). The CDR3 loop reads CASSPEGATDYGYTF. The CDR3 DNA is TGTGCCAGCAGCCCGGAAGGGGCGACGGACTATGGCTACACCTTC.

This clonotype was observed many times. The gene calls are TRBV20-1 and TRBJ1-4; D unclear. The germline gives CDR1 DFQATT, CDR2 SNEGSKA (reference sequence). Trimming cost V 1 base and J 11 bases, with 2 bases left between them. This CDR3 has 9 amino acids. CDR3: CSARAKLFF. CDR3 bases: TGCAGTGCTAGAGCTAAACTGTTTTTT.

The chain carries TRBV19 and TRBJ2-2; tentatively, D is TRBD2 (6 bases). The CDR3 totals 17 residues. The V end lost 5 bases, the J end lost 1 base, and 17 bases lay between the germline ends. Germline assignment: CDR1 LNHDA and CDR2 SQIVND (reference sequence). The CDR3 DNA follows: TGTGCCAGTAGTGGGATGACTAGTATTGGGAACACCGGGGAGCTGTTTTTT. As protein: CASSGMTSIGNTGELFF. Full variable domain (outside the CDR3, taken from reference TRBV19 and TRBJ2-2): DGGITQSPKYLFRKEGQNVTLSCEQNLNHDAMYWYRQDPGQGLRLIYYSQIVNDFQKGDIAEGYSVSREKKESFPLTVTSAQKNPTAFYLCASSGMTSIGNTGELFFGEGSRLTVL.

The chain carries TRBV11-2 and TRBJ2-1; D is uncertain. Germline V CDR1 and CDR2: SGHAT, FQNNGV. There are 15 residues in the CDR3. V was pared by 3 bases and J by 0 bases, with 9 bases between. In DNA form, the CDR3 reads TGTGCCAGCAGCTTCCCGGGCGGCTCCTACAATGAGCAGTTCTTC. Its translation: CASSFPGGSYNEQFF.

This chain links TRBV19 with TRBJ2-1; D unclear. The CDR3 is made up of 13 amino acids. Trimming pared 5 bases from V and 7 bases from J, leaving 12 bases between. Germline V CDR1 and CDR2: LNHDA, SQIVND (reference sequence). The chain's CDR3 is CASSVRGRNEQFF. The CDR3 nucleotides read TGTGCCAGTAGTGTCAGAGGAAGGAATGAGCAGTTCTTC. Drawing the rest from reference TRBV19 and TRBJ2-1, the complete variable domain is DGGITQSPKYLFRKEGQNVTLSCEQNLNHDAMYWYRQDPGQGLRLIYYSQIVNDFQKGDIAEGYSVSREKKESFPLTVTSAQKNPTAFYLCASSVRGRNEQFFGPGTRLTVL.

In this sample, this clonotype is medium-sized (0.01 to 0.1%). The chain employs TRBV9 and TRBJ2-1; 7 bases agree with TRBD2. With V trimmed by 0 bases and J by 9 bases, 9 bases remained unmatched. Germline CDR1 and CDR2: SGDLS and YYNGEE. CDR3 size: 15 residues. In DNA form, the CDR3 reads TGTGCCAGCAGCGTAGCGAGCGGGACGCAGGGTGAGCAGTTCTTC. Translating gives CASSVASGTQGEQFF.

The rearrangement links TRBV5-1 to TRBJ2-2, with D hard to call. CDR1 is SGHRS, CDR2 YFSETQ, per germline. The CDR3 length is 12 residues. V lost 0 bases and J 6 bases, leaving 3 bases between the germline ends. CDR3 region: CASSLGAGELFF. The CDR3 nucleotides read TGCGCCAGCAGCTTGGGGGCCGGGGAGCTGTTTTTT. Complete variable domain (other parts from reference TRBV5-1 and TRBJ2-2): KAGVTQTPRYLIKTRGQQVTLSCSPISGHRSVSWYQQTPGQGLQFLFEYFSETQRNKGNFPGRFSGRQFSNSRSEMNVSTLELGDSALYLCASSLGAGELFFGEGSRLTVL.

Points on this clonotype: Just one base apart from a much larger clone, this may be a read error. The CDR3 protein is CANSERGGFGTDTQYF. Here the CDR3 DNA reads TGTGCCAACAGTGAGCGAGGGGGGTTTGGCACAGATACGCAGTATTTT. The J gene is TRBJ2-3, the V gene TRBV10-3; possibly TRBD1 or TRBD2 for D (6 bases each). Germline CDR1 and CDR2: ENHRY and SYGVKD. The CDR3 has 16 residues.

The chain uses TRBV29-1 and TRBJ2-3, with 10 bases lining up with TRBD2. V dropped 3 bases and J dropped 7; count of bases not matched to a gene: 7. Germline values: CDR1 SQVTM, CDR2 ANQGSEA. The CDR3 contains 14 residues. In DNA, the CDR3 is TGCAGCGTTGACATAGCGGGAGGAATGAATACGCAGTATTTT. The encoded protein is CSVDIAGGMNTQYF.

This clonotype showed up many times. The CDR3 nucleotides are TGTGCCAGCAGCCAAGGGACTTCCAGCTCCTACGAGCAGTACTTC. It specifies CASSQGTSSSYEQYF. This chain links TRBV11-3 with TRBJ2-7; tentatively, D is TRBD2 (6 bases). CDR1 SGHNT and CDR2 YENEEA come from the germline V gene. This CDR3 comprises 15 residues. V lost 5 bases and J lost 0, with 14 bases in between.

This clonotype occurred a few times. The chain uses TRBV6-5 and TRBJ1-1, with no clear D. Germline loops: CDR1 MNHEY, CDR2 SVGAGI. The CDR3 is made up of 16 amino acids. V lost 2 bases, J lost 0 bases, and 13 bases lay in between. CDR3 loop: CASSYLGGFLNTEAFF. Written as DNA, the CDR3 is TGTGCCAGCAGTTACCTAGGTGGATTCCTGAACACTGAAGCTTTCTTT.

This clonotype was picked up a small number of times. This chain joins TRBV5-1 and TRBJ2-7; D possibly matches TRBD1 or TRBD2 (6 bases each). The CDR3 runs to 14 residues. Trimming took 3 bases from V and 2 from J, leaving 12 bases between them. Germline CDR1 SGHRS, CDR2 YFSETQ. The chain's CDR3 is CASSSRDNPYEQYF. In DNA form, the CDR3 reads TGCGCCAGCAGCTCGCGGGACAATCCCTACGAGCAGTACTTC.